Below, 20 T cell receptor beta chains from the same sample are listed, as sequenced in a study of cytomegalovirus exposure and HLA in healthy donors (dated by TCRdb to 2015 to 2018). Library method: the immunoSEQ multiplex PCR assay. The multiplex PCR relied on a mix of 60 forward primers for TCR Vbeta segments and 13 reverse primers for TCR Jbeta segments. This immuneACCESS table, as held by TCRdb, lists in-frame sequences with V and J called but not all clones. Of the missing ones, under half trace to an unresolved V gene in checked studies; the others have no known cause. The sample table holds approximately 210,000 clones, of which around four fifths were seen once. Of the sample, 9.5% to 13% falls within the top ten clones. Source material: PBMCs. The receptors come from a woman between 45 and 60 years old in good health and CMV-seropositive.

The V call is TRBV5-8, the J call TRBJ1-3; tentative D call: TRBD1 (6 bases). Looked up from germline, CDR1 is SGHTS and CDR2 is YDEGEE. V lost 0 bases to trimming and J lost 0 bases, with 7 bases between them. CDR3 length: 15 amino acids. CDR3 sequence reads: CASSLGTASGNTIYF. In DNA form, the CDR3 reads TGTGCCAGCAGCTTGGGGACAGCCTCTGGAAACACCATATATTTT.

The rearrangement uses TRBV2 and TRBJ1-2, with 9 bases identical to TRBD1. This CDR3 region has 16 residues. The J segment lost 4 bases and the V segment lost 6 bases, leaving 12 bases of the junction unmatched. The germline gives CDR1 SNHLY, CDR2 FYNNEI. The CDR3 region has the DNA TGTGCCAGCAGCGTATCCGGACAGGGGCATAGCTATGGCTACACCTTC. This gives the protein CASSVSGQGHSYGYTF.

The V call is TRBV6-4, the J call TRBJ1-1; a possible D gene is TRBD1 (5 bases). V lost 6 bases and J 4 bases, leaving 15 bases between the germline ends. This CDR3 contains 14 residues. CDR1 is MRHNA and CDR2 is SNTAGT in the germline V gene. CDR3 amino acids: CASRTYAGRTEAFF. CDR3 nucleotide sequence: TGTGCCAGCAGGACCTATGCAGGGCGCACTGAAGCTTTCTTT.

This clone turned up a few times. J is TRBJ2-7 and V is TRBV5-4; D perhaps matches TRBD1 (6 bases). The CDR3 sequence is 13 residues long. Germline V gives CDR1 SGHNT, CDR2 YYREEE (reference sequence). Trimming cost V 0 bases and J 7 bases, with 11 bases left between them. Here the CDR3 DNA reads TGTGCCAGCAGCTTGGCGTCAGGGGAAGAGCAGTACTTC. As protein: CASSLASGEEQYF.

V and J are TRBV7-9 and TRBJ2-7, with 13 bases that match TRBD2. CDR3 size: 18 residues. V lost 5 bases to trimming and J lost 2 bases; unmatched junction nucleotides: 12. Germline CDR1 reads SEHNR; CDR2 reads FQNEAQ (reference sequence). The CDR3 DNA sequence: TGTGCCAGCAGCCCGAGGACTAGCGGGGGCACTCTAGCCTACGAGCAGTACTTC. The encoded protein is CASSPRTSGGTLAYEQYF.

The rearrangement uses TRBV27 and TRBJ2-1; 10 positions match TRBD2. The germline V gene has CDR1 MNHEY and CDR2 SMNVEV (reference sequence). After removal of 3 bases from V and 9 bases from J, the junction contained 5 bases not matched to a gene. There are 14 residues in the CDR3. This CDR3 reads CASSLIAGGFEQFF. CDR3 DNA: TGTGCCAGCAGTTTGATAGCGGGGGGCTTTGAGCAGTTCTTC.

The rearrangement uses TRBV20-1 and TRBJ1-1; 7 bases align to TRBD1. The CDR3 spans 11 residues. J gave up 4 bases and V 4 bases, and 0 bases lay outside the gene matches. Germline CDR1 reads DFQATT; CDR2 reads SNEGSKA (reference sequence). CDR3 sequence: CSATGGTEAFF. The CDR3 DNA reads as TGCAGTGCTACAGGGGGCACTGAAGCTTTCTTT.

This clone was recorded a few times. The chain links TRBV18 to TRBJ2-7; 12 bases map to TRBD2. Germline trimming cut 3 bases from V and 1 base from J; bases unmatched to any gene: 1. CDR1 and CDR2 (germline): KGHSH, LQKENI. CDR3 length equals 15 residues. This chain's CDR3 is CASSPTSGGSYEQYF. DNA for the CDR3: TGTGCCAGCTCACCGACTAGCGGGGGTTCCTACGAGCAGTACTTC.

V usage is TRBV6-6 and J usage is TRBJ1-2; no reliable D call. Looked up from germline, CDR1 is MNHNY and CDR2 is SVGAGI (reference sequence). This CDR3 is built from 10 residues. Deletions cut 6 bases from V and 5 bases from J, with 4 bases between. The CDR3 protein is CASSRYGYTF. The CDR3 nucleotides are TGTGCCAGCAGCAGATATGGCTACACCTTC.

The CDR3 DNA reads as TGTGCCAGCAGCTCCACGGTCGATAATGAAAAACTGTTTTTT. This codes for CASSSTVDNEKLFF. This rearrangement joins TRBV7-9 to TRBJ1-4; D remains unclear. Germline CDR1 SEHNR, CDR2 FQNEAQ (reference sequence). The CDR3 is 14 residues long. The V end was cut by 4 bases, the J end by 4 bases, with 10 bases between.

The count of this clone is one. J is TRBJ2-3 and V is TRBV10-3, with 12 nucleotides matching TRBD2. V dropped 2 bases and J dropped 5; count of bases not matched to a gene: 2. CDR3 length: 15 residues. In germline, CDR1 is ENHRY, CDR2 SYGVKD. CDR3 DNA sequence: TGTGCCATCAGTGAGACTAGCGGGGGGAAAGATACGCAGTATTTT. This translates into CAISETSGGKDTQYF.

This chain uses TRBV29-1 with TRBJ1-2, with D unresolved. V dropped 4 bases and J dropped 4 bases, with 13 bases sitting between them. CDR1 is SQVTM, CDR2 ANQGSEA, per germline. The CDR3 is made up of 13 amino acids. The CDR3 region is CSVGRAGSYGYTF. The CDR3 bases are TGCAGCGTTGGGAGGGCTGGCTCCTATGGCTACACCTTC.

J is TRBJ2-7 and V is TRBV7-6; TRBD2 matches at 13 bases. V was clipped by 1 base and J by 4 bases; unmatched bases: 4. This CDR3 has 16 amino acids. Germline V lookup: CDR1 SGHVS, CDR2 FNYEAQ. In nucleotides, the CDR3 is TGTGCCAGCAGCTTAGAGTCACTAGCGGGGGGGTACGAGCAGTACTTC. It translates to CASSLESLAGGYEQYF.

This clone appeared a single time. V gene TRBV7-2 combines with J gene TRBJ1-6; tentatively, D is TRBD1 (6 bases). Germline V gene lookup returns CDR1 SGHTA and CDR2 FQGNSA. Trimming pared 3 bases from V and 10 bases from J, leaving 16 bases between. This CDR3 is 15 amino acids long. CDR3 amino acids: CASSLTGTTRSPLHF. The CDR3 DNA is TGTGCCAGCAGCTTGACCGGGACAACTAGGTCACCCCTCCACTTT.

This sequence joins TRBV6-6 and TRBJ2-3; 10 bases are a match to TRBD1. V trimming: 2 bases; J trimming: 8 bases; junction bases outside the gene matches: 4. The germline V gene encodes CDR1 MNHNY and CDR2 SVGAGI (reference sequence). This CDR3 region has 14 residues. The CDR3 sequence is CASSYGDRGVTQYF. CDR3 bases: TGTGCCAGCAGTTACGGGGACAGGGGAGTTACGCAGTATTTT.

This clone occurred a few times. In nucleotides, the CDR3 is TGTGCCAGTAGGCGATGGGGCAGATCTCAGGGGGGAGGCTACACCTTC. This translates into CASRRWGRSQGGGYTF. The chain employs TRBV19 and TRBJ1-2; 7 positions agree with TRBD1. J lost 8 bases, V lost 6 bases, and 18 bases had no gene match. Germline assignment: CDR1 LNHDA and CDR2 SQIVND (reference sequence). CDR3 length: 16 residues.

The chain employs TRBV19 and TRBJ2-5; TRBD2 aligns across 12 bases. The CDR3 spans 16 residues. Trimming cost V 4 bases and J 0 bases; bases outside gene matches: 3. CDR1 is LNHDA, CDR2 SQIVND, per germline (reference sequence). CDR3 amino acids: CASSRTSGGNQETQYF. CDR3 DNA: TGTGCCAGTAGTAGAACTAGCGGGGGGAACCAAGAGACCCAGTACTTC.

This clone was seen once. The chain joins TRBV7-2 to TRBJ2-1, with D possibly TRBD1 on 6 matching bases. Germline V CDR1 and CDR2: SGHTA, FQGNSA. V was shortened by 7 bases and J by 4 bases, with 23 bases between the two germline ends. This CDR3 comprises 17 residues. The CDR3 nucleotides read TGTGCCAGCATCCCCCCCCGCGACAGGTTCCCTTACAATGAGCAGTTCTTC. Translated, it gives CASIPPRDRFPYNEQFF.

This clone has a single count. The V call is TRBV7-8, the J call TRBJ2-7, with 8 bases fitting TRBD2. The CDR3 runs 14 residues. The germline V gene encodes CDR1 SGHVS and CDR2 FQNEAQ. The J segment lost 0 bases and the V segment lost 5 bases, leaving 3 bases of the junction unmatched. DNA for the CDR3: TGTGCCAGCAGCCGAAGCGGGAGCTCCTACGAGCAGTACTTC. It codes for CASSRSGSSYEQYF.

The V and J genes are TRBV5-1 and TRBJ2-5; 8 positions agree with TRBD2. The CDR3 extends over 15 amino acids. Germline V gives CDR1 SGHRS, CDR2 YFSETQ. The V segment lost 0 bases and the J segment 3 bases; nucleotides outside the gene matches: 4. The CDR3 DNA is TGCGCCAGCAGCTTGGCCGGACTAGCTGAAGAGACCCAGTACTTC. Translated, it gives CASSLAGLAEETQYF.